These 20 T cell receptor beta chains were all obtained from the same sample, sequenced in a study of T-cell memory formation after mild COVID-19. TCRdb called the 5' RACE reads again in MiXCR, with one record for every CDR3 protein. Found here are 470,000 or so distinct CDR3 sequences, under 20% of them singletons; the top ten hold 20% to 25%. The sample comprised PBMCs or a T cell subset sorted from them (not recorded which). Receptors were obtained from a man between 18 and 29 years old who had mild COVID-19 (a few samples of this study predate the infection). Cell type and time point are not known.

This chain links TRBV6-2 or TRBV6-3 with TRBJ1-1; D is ambiguous. The CDR3 has 14 amino acids. V shed 8 bases and J shed 1 base, with 14 bases lying between them. Germline CDR1 is MNHEY and CDR2 is SVGEGT. Here the CDR3 reads CASRLRRPNTEAFF. CDR3 coding DNA: TGTGCCAGCCGCCTGCGGCGACCGAACACTGAAGCTTTCTTT.

This clonotype showed up just a few times. This sequence joins TRBV19 and TRBJ1-1, with D perhaps TRBD1 (6 bases). This CDR3 is 14 amino acids long. V lost 3 bases, J lost 0 bases, and 8 bases lay in between. Per germline, CDR1 LNHDA and CDR2 SQIVND (reference sequence). In DNA form, the CDR3 reads TGTGCCAGTAGTATTAAGGGGGTGAACACTGAAGCTTTCTTT. Translation gives CASSIKGVNTEAFF.

There are many counts of this clonotype. The genes are TRBV5-1 and TRBJ1-4; a weak D match, TRBD1 (6 bases). This CDR3 is built from 15 residues. Germline assignment: CDR1 SGHRS and CDR2 YFSETQ. Trimming cost V 4 bases and J 8 bases, with 18 bases left between them. CDR3 DNA sequence: TGCGCCAGCAGCCCCGGGGGGCCGACCTACGAAAAACTGTTTTTT. This codes for CASSPGGPTYEKLFF.

This clonotype has a handful of counts. The chain couples TRBV5-1 to TRBJ1-2, with TRBD1 matching over 7 bases. CDR1 is SGHRS, CDR2 YFSETQ, per germline. The CDR3 is made up of 16 amino acids. Trimming took 4 bases from V and 1 from J; bases not matched to a gene: 10. The CDR3 reads CASSPRGQEINYGYTF. Written as DNA, the CDR3 is TGCGCCAGCAGCCCAAGAGGACAGGAAATTAACTATGGCTACACCTTC.

This clonotype has only a few counts. V and J are TRBV6-5 and TRBJ1-4; D is uncertain. Trimming removed 11 bases from V and 0 bases from J, with 13 bases in between. Germline loops: CDR1 MNHEY, CDR2 SVGAGI. The CDR3 spans 14 residues. The CDR3 loop reads CAVRRASTNEKLFF. CDR3 DNA: TGTGCCGTTCGGAGGGCCTCAACTAATGAAAAACTGTTTTTT.

This clonotype was seen only a few times. The chain carries TRBV5-8 and TRBJ2-1; D unresolved. Germline CDR1 reads SGHTS; CDR2 reads YDEGEE. V was clipped by 0 bases and J by 2 bases, with 12 bases between them. The CDR3 is 16 amino acids. The CDR3 nucleotides are TGTGCCAGCAGCTTGGGCACCCGTCGGGCCTACAATGAGCAGTTCTTC. Protein: CASSLGTRRAYNEQFF.

This clonotype came up a few times. The J gene is TRBJ2-3, the V gene TRBV29-1; 8 nucleotides line up with TRBD2. CDR1 SQVTM and CDR2 ANQGSEA come from the germline V gene. V was pared by 8 bases and J by 2 bases, with 9 bases of the junction left unmatched. The CDR3 length is 14 residues. The CDR3 sequence: CSIIGGGPTDTQYF. In DNA, the CDR3 is TGCAGCATCATCGGCGGGGGGCCCACAGATACGCAGTATTTT.

The CDR3 region is CASSQLYGGQETQYF. CDR3 bases: TGTGCCAGCAGCCAACTATACGGGGGCCAAGAGACCCAGTACTTC. J is TRBJ2-5 and V is TRBV14; D is perhaps TRBD2 (6 bases). The CDR3 totals 15 residues. V lost 2 bases and J 1 base, leaving 11 bases between the germline ends. CDR1 is SGHDN and CDR2 is FVKESK in the germline V gene. Filled out from reference TRBV14 and TRBJ2-5, the complete variable domain reads EAGVTQFPSHSVIEKGQTVTLRCDPISGHDNLYWYRRVMGKEIKFLLHFVKESKQDESGMPNNRFLAERTGGTYSTLKVQPAELEDSGVYFCASSQLYGGQETQYFGPGTRLLVL.

The chain recombines TRBV10-1 with TRBJ2-5; D ambiguous. Trimming left V 2 bases short and J 1 base short, with 5 bases between. The CDR3 has 13 residues. The germline V gene encodes CDR1 WNHNN and CDR2 SYGVQD (reference sequence). The CDR3 loop reads CASSEGFQETQYF. The CDR3 region has the DNA TGCGCCAGCAGTGAGGGATTCCAAGAGACCCAGTACTTC.

The sample holds a few counts of this clonotype. The J gene is TRBJ1-1, the V gene TRBV6-1; D is perhaps TRBD1 (5 bases). The ends were cut back, 10 bases at V and 11 bases at J, with 14 bases in the middle. The V gene's germline CDR1 is MNHNS and CDR2 SASEGT. This CDR3 is 10 amino acids long. CDR3 protein: CATFGGGAFF. For the CDR3, the DNA is TGTGCCACATTCGGGGGGGGGGCTTTCTTT.

This clonotype was seen a few times. V usage is TRBV7-2 and J usage is TRBJ2-1; D unclear. This CDR3 is 14 amino acids long. The germline CDR1 and CDR2 sequences are SGHTA and FQGNSA. Deletions cut 2 bases from V and 5 bases from J, with 10 bases between. CDR3 sequence: CASSLLGINNEQFF. CDR3 nucleotide sequence: TGTGCCAGCAGCTTACTAGGGATCAACAATGAGCAGTTCTTC. The whole variable domain, filled in from reference TRBV7-2 and TRBJ2-1, reads GAGVSQSPSNKVTEKGKDVELRCDPISGHTALYWYRQSLGQGLEFLIYFQGNSAPDKSGLPSDRFSAERTGGSVSTLTIQRTQQEDSAVYLCASSLLGINNEQFFGPGTRLTVL.

The chain employs TRBV19 and TRBJ2-2, with D possibly TRBD2 on 7 matching bases. CDR3 length: 19 amino acids. CDR1 is LNHDA, CDR2 SQIVND, per germline (reference sequence). The V and J ends lost 5 bases and 1 base respectively, with 23 bases between them. The CDR3 sequence: CASSQRRGALGGNTGELFF. In nucleotides, the CDR3 is TGTGCCAGTAGTCAGAGACGGGGGGCCCTAGGGGGGAACACCGGGGAGCTGTTTTTT.

This clonotype came up many times. The chain recombines TRBV2 with TRBJ2-7; D is unclear. The V gene's germline CDR1 is SNHLY and CDR2 FYNNEI. This CDR3 has 11 amino acids. The germline V and J ends were trimmed by 8 bases and 6 bases, with 11 bases remaining between them. CDR3 loop: CASSSYSEQYF. CDR3 nucleotides: TGTGCCAGCTCGAGTTATAGCGAGCAGTACTTC.

The V call is TRBV6-2 or TRBV6-3, the J call TRBJ2-7; the D gene is possibly TRBD2 (5 bases). The CDR3 length is 13 residues. V lost 4 bases and J lost 3, with 10 bases in between. Germline V gene data show CDR1 as MNHEY and CDR2 as SVGEGT. The CDR3 nucleotides read TGTGCCAGCAGTTGGACTGGAGGCTACGAGCAGTACGTC. Translated: CASSWTGGYEQYV.

The chain has TRBV11-2 and TRBJ1-2, with D unclear. The CDR3 spans 15 residues. Germline V gives CDR1 SGHAT, CDR2 FQNNGV. Trimming removed 3 bases at V and 0 bases at J, with 11 bases between. The CDR3 is CASSFESDANYGYTF. For the CDR3, the DNA is TGTGCCAGCAGCTTCGAATCGGACGCTAACTATGGCTACACCTTC. The full variable domain, with the rest looked up from reference TRBV11-2 and TRBJ1-2, is EAGVAQSPRYKIIEKRQSVAFWCNPISGHATLYWYQQILGQGPKLLIQFQNNGVVDDSQLPKDRFSAERLKGVDSTLKIQPAKLEDSAVYLCASSFESDANYGYTFGSGTRLTVV.

The CDR3 sequence: CASSQDHGADTQYF. DNA for the CDR3: TGTGCCAGCAGCCAAGATCACGGCGCAGATACGCAGTATTTT. The chain uses TRBV4-2 and TRBJ2-3, with no clear D. Germline CDR1 is LGHNA and CDR2 is YNFKEQ. The CDR3 has 14 residues. The V and J ends lost 0 bases and 4 bases respectively, with 8 bases between them.

This sequence joins TRBV6-6 and TRBJ2-3, with 8 bases fitting TRBD2. Germline loops: CDR1 MNHNY, CDR2 SVGAGI (reference sequence). Trimming cost V 0 bases and J 2 bases; bases outside gene matches: 19. This CDR3 has 21 amino acids. The CDR3 spells CASSYSLEFGGSGDPTDTQYF. The CDR3 coding sequence is TGTGCCAGCAGTTACTCGCTAGAATTCGGGGGTAGCGGGGACCCCACAGATACGCAGTATTTT.

This clonotype was seen a handful of times. Because the CDR3's place on the DNA is in doubt, the DNA is left out and the CDR3 is given as listed by TCRdb. The chain has TRBV12-3 or TRBV12-4 and TRBJ1-5; the table's D call of TRBD1 was not tested on the DNA. The CDR3 sequence runs 13 residues, both termini included. CDR3 sequence reads: CASSLLRASLQHF.

V usage is TRBV7-9 and J usage is TRBJ2-7; no clear D. The V end lost 5 bases, the J end lost 3 bases, and 5 bases lay between the germline ends. The CDR3 covers 11 residues. Germline CDR1 reads SEHNR; CDR2 reads FQNEAQ (reference sequence). For the CDR3, the DNA is TGTGCCAGCAGCGTAGACTACGAGCAGTACTTC. Translated: CASSVDYEQYF.

This clonotype was counted ten times or more. DNA of the CDR3: TGCGCCAGCAGCTCCGGACTAGCGTCGGGAAATGAGCAGTTCTTC. Its translation: CASSSGLASGNEQFF. The rearrangement links TRBV5-1 to TRBJ2-1; TRBD2 agrees at 9 bases. Germline CDR1 SGHRS, CDR2 YFSETQ. V was pared by 3 bases and J by 7 bases, with 8 bases of the junction left unmatched. The CDR3 has 15 residues.